This is a list of T cell receptor beta chains from one sample in a study of beta chain features in type 1 diabetes. Assay: immunoSEQ multiplex PCR; the TCRdb copy retains only in-frame clones and omits some. Here the sample spans over 40,000 clones, over 50% being singletons. Sequenced material: Tregs from blood. Receptors were obtained from a woman under 30 in good health. The CDR3 runs from the conserved cysteine through the conserved F or W. D genes are given only for firm matches. Size tells how often a clone was seen (once, few, many) or the class of an expanded clone, and some rows leave it out.

clone size,D gene,V gene,J gene,CDR3 protein,CDR3 DNA
few,NA,TRBV13,TRBJ1-3,CASSRRDNSGNTIYF,TGTGCCAGCAGCCGCCGGGACAACTCTGGAAACACCATATATTTT
NA,NA,TRBV5-6,TRBJ2-1,CASSLAGWEQFF,TGTGCCAGCAGCTTGGCGGGGTGGGAGCAGTTCTTC
NA,TRBD2,TRBV6-1,TRBJ2-2,CASSGSGRVTGELFF,TGTGCCAGCAGTGGTAGCGGGAGAGTGACCGGGGAGCTGTTTTTT
few,NA,TRBV28,TRBJ2-1,CASSPDVGGNEQFF,TGTGCCAGCAGTCCCGACGTGGGGGGCAATGAGCAGTTCTTC
NA,TRBD1,TRBV28,TRBJ1-2,CASSSTGDSYGYTF,TGTGCCAGCAGTTCGACAGGGGATTCCTATGGCTACACCTTC
NA,NA,TRBV5-4,TRBJ1-1,CASSHMTNVNTEAFF,TGTGCCAGCAGCCATATGACAAACGTTAACACTGAAGCTTTCTTT
few,NA,TRBV7-2,TRBJ1-5,CASSLFGQINQPQHF,TGTGCCAGCAGCTTATTTGGACAGATTAATCAGCCCCAGCATTTT
few,NA,TRBV10-3,TRBJ1-2,CAIINLQPTYTF,TGTGCCATCATTAATCTACAGCCTACCTACACCTTC
NA,TRBD2,TRBV10-1,TRBJ2-2,CASVAGDPTGELFF,TGCGCCAGCGTAGCGGGAGACCCCACCGGGGAGCTGTTTTTT
NA,NA,TRBV6-1,TRBJ2-7,CASSDRPRGSSGVEQYF,TGTGCCAGCAGTGACCGACCGCGAGGGTCCTCCGGAGTCGAGCAGTACTTC
once,NA,TRBV19,TRBJ1-6,CASTTKGVSPLHF,TGTGCCAGTACCACCAAGGGGGTATCACCCCTCCACTTT
few,TRBD1,TRBV5-6,TRBJ1-4,CASSRTGVVEKLFF,TGTGCCAGCAGCCGGACAGGGGTCGTTGAAAAACTGTTTTTT
few,TRBD2,TRBV28,TRBJ2-1,CASSPRGGPNNEQFF,TGTGCCAGCAGTCCTCGGGGGGGGCCCAACAATGAGCAGTTCTTC
NA,NA,TRBV6-1,TRBJ2-7,CASSPRQGQYEQYF,TGTGCCAGCAGCCCAAGGCAGGGGCAGTACGAGCAGTACTTC
NA,TRBD2,TRBV27,TRBJ2-7,CASSLLGLASSYEQYF,TGTGCCAGCAGTCTATTGGGACTAGCCAGCTCCTACGAGCAGTACTTC
NA,TRBD1,TRBV28,TRBJ2-7,CASSFGGQGFTKQYF,TGTGCCAGCAGTTTCGGGGGACAGGGGTTTACTAAGCAGTACTTC
few,NA,TRBV15,TRBJ1-5,CATSRVRLRQLNQPQHF,TGTGCCACCAGCAGAGTTCGGTTGAGACAGCTCAATCAGCCCCAGCATTTT
few,TRBD2,TRBV7-6,TRBJ2-1,CASSYRTSGRSNEQFF,TGTGCCAGCAGCTACCGGACTAGCGGGAGAAGTAATGAGCAGTTCTTC
NA,TRBD2,TRBV5-6,TRBJ2-3,CASRSTSGTSTDTQYF,TGTGCCAGCAGGTCGACTAGCGGAACTAGCACAGATACGCAGTATTTT
NA,TRBD2,TRBV30,TRBJ2-3,CAWRGRREDRADTQYF,TGTGCCTGGAGAGGTCGGCGGGAGGATAGGGCAGATACGCAGTATTTT
NA,TRBD2,TRBV29-1,TRBJ2-1,CSAVAGVLEQFF,TGCAGCGCCGTAGCGGGAGTTTTAGAGCAGTTCTTC
NA,TRBD1,TRBV7-2,TRBJ1-6,CASRRQGLLSPLHF,TGTGCCAGCAGAAGACAGGGTTTACTTTCACCCCTCCACTTT
once,TRBD1,TRBV5-1,TRBJ2-7,CASSGGSGGFKPYEQYF,TGCGCCAGCAGCGGAGGATCAGGGGGTTTTAAACCCTACGAGCAGTACTTC
NA,NA,TRBV7-9,TRBJ2-1,CASSLTSNYEQFF,TGTGCCAGCAGCTTAACTAGCAACTATGAGCAGTTCTTC
NA,TRBD2,TRBV7-2,TRBJ2-1,CASRLKTSGIEQFF,TGTGCCAGCAGACTCAAGACTAGCGGGATCGAGCAGTTCTTC
NA,NA,TRBV5-4,TRBJ2-5,CASSFSLYQETQYF,TGTGCCAGCAGCTTTTCCTTGTACCAAGAGACCCAGTACTTC
NA,NA,TRBV12-2,TRBJ2-7,CASRLLGASGNYEQYF,TGTGCAAGTCGCCTGTTGGGGGCTAGCGGGAACTACGAGCAGTACTTC
few,TRBD1,TRBV6-5,TRBJ1-2,CASTLPPGQGGGYTF,TGTGCCAGCACCCTACCTCCAGGACAGGGAGGGGGCTACACCTTC
NA,NA,TRBV28,TRBJ1-6,CASSFNNSPLHF,TGTGCCAGCAGTTTCAATAATTCACCCCTCCACTTT
few,NA,TRBV29-1,TRBJ2-1,CSVGVREQTNEQFF,TGCAGCGTGGGTGTTCGGGAACAAACCAATGAGCAGTTCTTC
NA,NA,TRBV7-2,TRBJ1-5,CASSLGTGWSNQPQHF,TGTGCCAGCAGCTTAGGGACGGGATGGAGCAATCAGCCCCAGCATTTT
few,TRBD1,TRBV5-1,TRBJ1-2,CASSPQTGVNYGYTF,TGCGCCAGCAGCCCCCAGACAGGGGTAAACTATGGCTACACCTTC
few,TRBD2,TRBV11-2,TRBJ2-3,CASSPGRQLPDTQYF,TGTGCCAGCAGCCCCGGGAGGCAGCTTCCAGATACGCAGTATTTT
NA,TRBD2,TRBV4-2,TRBJ2-1,CASSQGGTLAGKNEQFF,TGTGCCAGCAGCCAAGGGGGGACTCTAGCGGGAAAGAATGAGCAGTTCTTC
NA,TRBD2,TRBV4-3,TRBJ2-2,CASSELRTSANTGELFF,TGCGCCAGCAGCGAACTACGGACTAGCGCTAACACCGGGGAGCTGTTTTTT
few,NA,TRBV7-2,TRBJ2-2,CASSFDTSRATGELFF,TGTGCCAGCAGCTTCGACACTAGCCGGGCCACCGGGGAGCTGTTTTTT
few,NA,TRBV29-1,TRBJ2-6,CSVGESGANVLTF,TGCAGCGTTGGCGAGTCTGGGGCCAACGTCCTGACTTTC
NA,TRBD2,TRBV11-2,TRBJ2-5,CASSFSGSQETQYF,TGTGCCAGCAGCTTTAGCGGGAGTCAAGAGACCCAGTACTTC
few,TRBD2,TRBV5-1,TRBJ2-7,CASSSGLAGVEQYF,TGCGCCAGCAGCTCGGGACTAGCGGGAGTAGAGCAGTACTTC
NA,TRBD2,TRBV28,TRBJ2-1,CASSLGGSSYNEQFF,TGTGCCAGCAGTTTGGGAGGGTCCTCCTACAATGAGCAGTTCTTC
NA,TRBD1,TRBV2,TRBJ1-4,CASSAPFGQGGNEKLFF,TGTGCCAGCAGCGCACCGTTCGGACAGGGGGGAAATGAAAAACTGTTTTTT
NA,TRBD2,TRBV11-2,TRBJ2-5,CASSSAGLAGETQYF,TGTGCCAGCAGCTCCGCGGGACTAGCGGGAGAGACCCAGTACTTC